Following are 28 T cell receptor beta chains from one sample sequenced in a study of blood T cell repertoires in COVID-19. The table came from immunoSEQ multiplex PCR; TCRdb's copy has only in-frame clones and leaves some out. The sample comprises some 370,000 clones, about 89% of which are singletons, and over 9.5% rests with the top ten. The material sequenced was peripheral blood. The origin of the receptors is a woman in her twenties or thirties with COVID-19, enrolled during active disease.

The chain recombines TRBV23-1 with TRBJ2-7, with 12 bases aligning to TRBD2. TRBV23-1 is placed among ORFs of uncertain function. V dropped 6 bases and J dropped 2; count of bases not matched to a gene: 23. The CDR3 is made up of 21 amino acids. For the CDR3, the DNA is TGCGCCAGCAGCGAGGTAGGTGGCGAAGGGACTAGCGGGTTAACGACCTACGAGCAGTACTTC. Translating gives CASSEVGGEGTSGLTTYEQYF.

In this sample, this clone turned up once. The gene calls are TRBV6-2 or TRBV6-3 and TRBJ2-7, with D maybe TRBD1 (6 bases). There are 13 residues in the CDR3. Germline CDR1 and CDR2: MNHEY and SVGEGT. The ends were cut back, 6 bases at V and 5 bases at J, with 14 bases in the middle. CDR3 protein: CASSTGTVNEQYF. CDR3 DNA: TGTGCCAGCAGCACAGGGACGGTGAACGAGCAGTACTTC.

The chain joins TRBV5-6 to TRBJ2-4; 8 nucleotides match TRBD1. Germline V gene lookup returns CDR1 SGHDT and CDR2 YYEEEE. J lost 3 bases, V lost 3 bases, and 11 bases had no gene match. The CDR3 spans 17 residues. The CDR3 DNA follows: TGTGCCAGCAGCTCAACTACGTCACAGGGGGACAAAAACATTCAGTACTTC. This encodes CASSSTTSQGDKNIQYF.

CDR3 nucleotides: TGTGCCAGCAGCCAAGATCTCCCACTAGCGAACGAGCAGTTCTTC. Translation gives CASSQDLPLANEQFF. V gene TRBV4-2 combines with J gene TRBJ2-1; 7 nucleotides agree with TRBD2. CDR1 and CDR2 from the germline V gene are LGHNA and YNFKEQ. J gave up 10 bases and V 0 bases, and 9 bases lay outside the gene matches. This CDR3 is built from 15 residues.

The gene calls are TRBV5-1 and TRBJ1-6; 12 nucleotides agree with TRBD1. Per germline, CDR1 SGHRS and CDR2 YFSETQ. V lost 5 bases and J lost 9; bases outside the gene matches: 6. The CDR3 loop spans 15 amino acids. This chain's CDR3 is CASSHRDRGRSPLHF. The CDR3 DNA reads TGCGCCAGCAGTCACCGGGACAGGGGGCGTTCACCCCTCCACTTT.

A single count supports this clone. The CDR3 region is CASSTRDFSTRSSYEQYF. The CDR3 DNA is TGTGCCAGCAGCACCCGGGACTTTTCGACTAGGAGCTCCTACGAGCAGTACTTC. V and J are TRBV7-8 and TRBJ2-7; possible D gene TRBD2, 6 bases. Germline lookup yields CDR1 SGHVS and CDR2 FQNEAQ. V was clipped by 5 bases and J by 0 bases, with 23 bases between them. This CDR3 has 18 amino acids.

The CDR3 region is CASRYRTSPTYEQYF. CDR3 bases: TGTGCCAGCAGGTACAGGACTAGCCCAACCTACGAGCAGTACTTC. The J gene is TRBJ2-7, the V gene TRBV6-5; 8 bases are shared with TRBD2. The CDR3 runs to 15 residues. Germline V gene lookup returns CDR1 MNHEY and CDR2 SVGAGI. The V gene end was trimmed by 6 bases and the J gene end by 2 bases; junction bases not matched to a gene: 9.

The J gene is TRBJ1-6, the V gene TRBV30; 11 bases agree with TRBD1. CDR3 length equals 14 residues. Germline CDR1 GTSNPN, CDR2 SVGIG (reference sequence). Germline trimming cut 1 base from V and 10 bases from J; bases unmatched to any gene: 3. CDR3 amino acids: CAWSEDRGRSPLHF. As DNA, the CDR3 is TGTGCCTGGAGTGAGGACAGGGGGCGGTCACCCCTCCACTTT.

This clone was recorded only once. V gene TRBV6-5 combines with J gene TRBJ1-1; possibly TRBD1 for D (5 bases). The germline V and J ends were trimmed by 6 bases and 0 bases, with 11 bases remaining between them. This CDR3 has 14 residues. Germline CDR1 reads MNHEY; CDR2 reads SVGAGI. The CDR3 region is CASRRGRLNTEAFF. CDR3 sequence (DNA): TGTGCCAGCAGGCGGGGACGGCTGAACACTGAAGCTTTCTTT.

The chain is built from TRBV10-1 and TRBJ1-5, with TRBD1 as a possible D gene (5 bases). Trimming took 2 bases from V and 7 from J, leaving 15 bases between them. This CDR3 is built from 15 residues. Germline V gives CDR1 WNHNN, CDR2 SYGVQD (reference sequence). The DNA for the CDR3 is TGCGCCAGCAGTGAGGGTGGCGGGGGATACCAGCCCCAGCATTTT. This codes for CASSEGGGGYQPQHF.

This sequence joins TRBV30 and TRBJ2-2, with TRBD1 as a possible D gene (5 bases). V was pared by 3 bases and J by 1 base, with 9 bases between. There are 14 residues in the CDR3. Germline V CDR1 and CDR2: GTSNPN, SVGIG (reference sequence). The DNA of the CDR3 is TGTGCCTGGAGACTGCAGGGGAACACCGGGGAGCTGTTTTTT. Encoded protein: CAWRLQGNTGELFF. The variable domain in full, completed from reference TRBV30 and TRBJ2-2, reads SQTIHQWPATLVQPVGSPLSLECTVEGTSNPNLYWYRQAAGRGLQLLFYSVGIGQISSEVPQNLSASRPQDRQFILSSKKLLLSDSGFYLCAWRLQGNTGELFFGEGSRLTVL.

The chain combines TRBV4-2 with TRBJ2-5; TRBD2 matches 10 bases. This CDR3 contains 15 residues. Germline CDR1 LGHNA, CDR2 YNFKEQ. V shed 1 base, J shed 4 bases, and the junction held 3 bases outside the gene matches. The DNA of the CDR3 is TGTGCCAGCAGCCAAGGGGCTAGCGGGAGAGAGACCCAGTACTTC. This codes for CASSQGASGRETQYF.

This rearrangement joins TRBV30 to TRBJ2-1, with D possibly TRBD2 on 6 matching bases. Germline V gives CDR1 GTSNPN, CDR2 SVGIG (reference sequence). This CDR3 comprises 13 residues. Trimming removed 4 bases from V and 3 bases from J, with 10 bases in between. In DNA, the CDR3 is TGTGCCTGGAACCAGGGAGGCTACAATGAGCAGTTCTTC. Translating gives CAWNQGGYNEQFF.

The CDR3 protein is CASAQASGNTIYF. Here the CDR3 DNA reads TGTGCCTCTGCACAGGCATCTGGAAACACCATATATTTT. The J gene is TRBJ1-3, the V gene TRBV30; a possible D gene is TRBD1 (5 bases). The CDR3 loop spans 13 amino acids. V was trimmed by 7 bases and J by 1 base, leaving 11 bases between them. CDR1 is GTSNPN, CDR2 SVGIG, per germline (reference sequence).

The chain links TRBV11-2 to TRBJ1-2, with no clear D. Per germline, CDR1 SGHAT and CDR2 FQNNGV. The CDR3 consists of 15 residues. Trimming removed 4 bases from V and 3 bases from J, with 15 bases in between. This chain's CDR3 is CASSSPVLADYGYTF. The CDR3 DNA reads TGTGCCAGCAGCTCTCCGGTTCTTGCGGACTATGGCTACACCTTC.

The chain recombines TRBV6-4 with TRBJ1-6, with a tentative D call TRBD1 (5 bases). Germline V lookup: CDR1 MRHNA, CDR2 SNTAGT. CDR3 size: 13 residues. The V and J ends lost 6 bases and 7 bases respectively, with 10 bases between them. The CDR3 bases are TGTGCCAGCAGGGAGACAGAGAATTCACCCCTCCACTTT. Protein sequence: CASRETENSPLHF.

The chain recombines TRBV10-3 with TRBJ1-5, with D hard to call. Germline lookup yields CDR1 ENHRY and CDR2 SYGVKD. The CDR3 spans 13 residues. V was shortened by 4 bases and J by 5 bases, with 9 bases between the two germline ends. DNA of the CDR3: TGTGCCATCAGTGTCAGACGGGATCAGCCCCAGCATTTT. This codes for CAISVRRDQPQHF.

The chain employs TRBV3-1 (or the pseudogene TRBV3-2) and TRBJ2-1, with 8 bases matching TRBD2. With 11 bases clipped from V and 8 bases from J, the junction kept 8 bases outside the gene matches. Germline V gene sequence: CDR1 LGHDT, CDR2 YNNKEL (reference sequence). This CDR3 is built from 12 residues. The CDR3 spells CAADSGSYEQFF. For the CDR3, the DNA is TGTGCCGCCGACAGCGGGAGCTATGAGCAGTTCTTC.

The V call is TRBV30, the J call TRBJ2-3; TRBD2 aligns across 7 bases. J lost 2 bases, V lost 1 base, and 12 bases had no gene match. CDR3 length equals 17 residues. Germline lookup yields CDR1 GTSNPN and CDR2 SVGIG (reference sequence). The CDR3 here is CAWSDARGAGLTDTQYF. CDR3 nucleotide sequence: TGTGCCTGGAGTGACGCCCGAGGAGCGGGACTCACAGATACGCAGTATTTT.

This rearrangement joins TRBV3-1 (or the pseudogene TRBV3-2) to TRBJ2-1, with D perhaps TRBD2 (6 bases). Trimming stripped 7 bases from V and 2 bases from J, with 15 bases between. Germline V lookup: CDR1 LGHDT, CDR2 YNNKEL (reference sequence). The CDR3 totals 15 residues. The CDR3 region is CASTPGTGTYNEQFF. The CDR3 DNA reads as TGTGCCAGCACCCCAGGGACTGGGACCTACAATGAGCAGTTCTTC.

The rearrangement uses TRBV7-3 and TRBJ1-1; TRBD1 aligns across 8 bases. With V trimmed by 4 bases and J by 3 bases, 7 bases remained unmatched. From germline, CDR1 is SGHTA and CDR2 FQGTGA. This CDR3 region has 15 residues. The DNA for the CDR3 is TGTGCCAGCAGCTGGACAGGGCGCGGGGACACTGAAGCTTTCTTT. It specifies CASSWTGRGDTEAFF.

The J gene is TRBJ2-3, the V gene TRBV11-2, with TRBD2 matching over 11 bases. V shed 2 bases, J shed 4 bases, and the junction held 5 bases outside the gene matches. The CDR3 has 16 residues. Germline values: CDR1 SGHAT, CDR2 FQNNGV. In DNA form, the CDR3 reads TGTGCCAGCAGCTTATACACTAGCGGGAGCTCAGATACGCAGTATTTT. Amino acids: CASSLYTSGSSDTQYF.

The chain links TRBV27 to TRBJ1-1; D uncertain. The CDR3 covers 13 residues. Germline V gene lookup returns CDR1 MNHEY and CDR2 SMNVEV (reference sequence). V was cut by 2 bases and J by 4 bases, with 8 bases left in between. CDR3 amino acids: CASSLPGGTEAFF. Here the CDR3 DNA reads TGTGCCAGCAGTTTACCCGGCGGCACTGAAGCTTTCTTT.

This rearrangement joins TRBV5-4 to TRBJ2-2; D not certain. Germline V CDR1 and CDR2: SGHNT, YYREEE (reference sequence). With 0 bases removed from V and 7 bases from J, the gap between germline ends came to 10 bases. CDR3 length: 14 amino acids. As DNA, the CDR3 is TGTGCCAGCAGCTTGGAGCCGCCCCACGGGGAGCTGTTTTTT. Protein product: CASSLEPPHGELFF.

CDR3 region: CASSFIRGHGTGELFF. The CDR3 DNA sequence: TGTGCCAGCAGTTTTATTCGTGGGCACGGCACCGGGGAGCTGTTTTTT. The J gene is TRBJ2-2, the V gene TRBV28; D call uncertain. This CDR3 has 16 residues. Germline V CDR1 and CDR2: MDHEN, SYDVKM. Trimming removed 3 bases at V and 4 bases at J, with 15 bases between.

The chain recombines TRBV18 with TRBJ2-1, with 10 bases aligning to TRBD2. Unmatched junction bases numbered 4, after V lost 3 bases and J lost 5 bases. Germline loops: CDR1 KGHSH, CDR2 LQKENI. The CDR3 runs to 15 residues. CDR3 in amino acids: CASSPRLAGDNEQFF. CDR3 bases: TGTGCCAGCTCACCGAGACTAGCGGGTGACAATGAGCAGTTCTTC.

The chain combines TRBV14 with TRBJ2-3, with 15 nucleotides matching TRBD2. CDR3 size: 16 residues. Looked up from germline, CDR1 is SGHDN and CDR2 is FVKESK. Germline trimming cut 4 bases from V and 6 bases from J; bases unmatched to any gene: 5. CDR3 loop: CASSPGLAGGFDTQYF. DNA for the CDR3: TGTGCCAGCAGCCCGGGACTAGCGGGAGGATTCGATACGCAGTATTTT.

On this clone itself: The sample holds other DNA sequences that translate to the same CDR3. The rearrangement links TRBV6-5 to TRBJ2-7, with a tentative D call TRBD1 (6 bases). CDR3 length: 12 amino acids. The germline gives CDR1 MNHEY, CDR2 SVGAGI. Trimming took 6 bases from V and 0 from J, leaving 6 bases between them. Here the CDR3 reads CASRDSSYEQYF. CDR3 DNA sequence: TGTGCCAGCAGGGACAGCTCCTACGAGCAGTACTTC.